The 32 T cell receptor beta chains in this list originate from one sample, sequenced in a study of vaccination effects on CD4 cells after COVID-19. Culture lasted about ten days before CD4+ T cell isolation. As their vaccination, participants received two doses of either BNT162b2 or mRNA-1273. Measured with immunoSEQ multiplex PCR; TCRdb has only the in-frame clones, and not every one. The table records tens of thousands of clones, around 84% of them present only once. The antigens of these receptors remain unknown. The source was CD4+ T cells from PBMCs cultured without peptide, collected after COVID-19 vaccination. These receptors were collected from a human donor who received a COVID-19 vaccine.

The rearrangement links TRBV7-8 to TRBJ1-1, with TRBD1 identical over 8 bases. Unmatched junction bases numbered 3, after V lost 2 bases and J lost 4 bases. This CDR3 has 14 amino acids. Germline loops: CDR1 SGHVS, CDR2 FQNEAQ. CDR3 amino acids: CASSLQGASTEAFF. The DNA of the CDR3 is TGTGCCAGCAGCTTACAGGGGGCGTCCACTGAAGCTTTCTTT.

The chain uses TRBV30 and TRBJ1-1; a weak D match, TRBD1 (5 bases). The CDR3 has 13 residues. Deletions cut 8 bases from V and 0 bases from J, with 13 bases between. From germline, CDR1 is GTSNPN and CDR2 SVGIG (reference sequence). The CDR3 DNA follows: TGTGCCCGGAAGGACAACTTGAACACTGAAGCTTTCTTT. This encodes CARKDNLNTEAFF.

The genes are TRBV2 and TRBJ2-5; D remains unclear. Germline values: CDR1 SNHLY, CDR2 FYNNEI. The CDR3 length is 12 residues. V was trimmed by 5 bases and J by 7 bases, leaving 11 bases between them. The CDR3 loop reads CASSLDYGTQYF. In nucleotides, the CDR3 is TGTGCCAGCAGTCTAGATTATGGGACCCAGTACTTC.

This clone was found a few times. The junction departs from germline at one end; a sequencing error may be responsible. This chain links TRBV30 with TRBJ1-3, with D unclear. The CDR3 spans 14 residues. The germline gives CDR1 GTSNPN, CDR2 SVGIG (reference sequence). The CDR3 here is CAWGRLTSRNTIYF. The CDR3 nucleotides read TGTGCCTGGGGAAGGCTTACCTCTAGAAACACCATATATTTT.

This chain links TRBV27 with TRBJ2-6, with no clear D. There are 15 residues in the CDR3. Germline assignment: CDR1 MNHEY and CDR2 SMNVEV (reference sequence). V was cut by 6 bases and J by 5 bases, with 14 bases left in between. Written as DNA, the CDR3 is TGTGCCAGCAGCCCTTTCGGGCCGAGGGCCAACGTCCTGACTTTC. Its translation: CASSPFGPRANVLTF.

The J gene is TRBJ1-5, the V gene TRBV19; D gene ambiguous. The CDR3 is 16 amino acids. Germline lookup yields CDR1 LNHDA and CDR2 SQIVND (reference sequence). The V gene lost 3 bases and the J gene lost 0 bases, with 12 bases spanning the gap. CDR3 coding DNA: TGTGCCAGTAGTATTGGAGGGCCTTATAGCAATCAGCCCCAGCATTTT. This encodes CASSIGGPYSNQPQHF.

The genes are TRBV7-2 and TRBJ2-4, with 9 bases fitting TRBD1. Per germline, CDR1 SGHTA and CDR2 FQGNSA. V was pared by 3 bases and J by 7 bases, with 4 bases of the junction left unmatched. The CDR3 contains 14 residues. The CDR3 bases are TGTGCCAGCAGCTTGTCCGGGACAGGGAACATTCAGTACTTC. Amino acids: CASSLSGTGNIQYF.

The chain uses TRBV19 and TRBJ2-5, with D perhaps TRBD2 (5 bases). V was clipped by 9 bases and J by 5 bases, with 19 bases between them. The CDR3 is 14 amino acids. Germline CDR1 reads LNHDA; CDR2 reads SQIVND (reference sequence). In DNA, the CDR3 is TGTGCCAGCAGCCCCCTCCAAGGGAGTGAGACCCAGTACTTC. Translated, it gives CASSPLQGSETQYF.

This clone was detected only once. The chain has TRBV7-9 and TRBJ2-5, with 7 positions matching TRBD2. V was pared by 6 bases and J by 4 bases, with 11 bases of the junction left unmatched. The CDR3 runs to 15 residues. Germline V gene lookup returns CDR1 SEHNR and CDR2 FQNEAQ (reference sequence). The CDR3 region is CASRWGRGAAETQYF. CDR3 DNA sequence: TGTGCCAGCAGATGGGGGAGGGGAGCGGCAGAGACCCAGTACTTC.

This chain uses TRBV5-6 with TRBJ2-7; 11 positions agree with TRBD1. Germline CDR1 SGHDT, CDR2 YYEEEE. The CDR3 runs to 13 residues. Trimming removed 4 bases from V and 9 bases from J; junction bases left unmatched: 6. CDR3 DNA: TGTGCCAGCAGCCCGGACAGGGGGCGGGGGCAGTACTTC. Its protein is CASSPDRGRGQYF.

The chain is built from TRBV5-6 and TRBJ2-3, with 7 nucleotides matching TRBD1. V shed 4 bases and J 1 base; nucleotides not matched to a gene: 6. The CDR3 has 15 residues. Germline V gives CDR1 SGHDT, CDR2 YYEEEE. CDR3 residues: CASSPQGDGTDTQYF. The CDR3, as DNA: TGTGCCAGCAGCCCGCAGGGGGATGGCACAGATACGCAGTATTTT.

This clone has only a few counts. The CDR3 DNA follows: TGTGCCAGCAGCCCCTGGGCGGGGGGGCCGGTCAATGAGCAGTTCTTC. Its translation is CASSPWAGGPVNEQFF. The genes are TRBV11-2 and TRBJ2-1; 9 nucleotides agree with TRBD2. This CDR3 is 16 amino acids long. Trimming removed 5 bases from V and 6 bases from J; junction bases left unmatched: 11. Germline V lookup: CDR1 SGHAT, CDR2 FQNNGV.

The J gene is TRBJ1-6, the V gene TRBV25-1, with 7 bases matching TRBD1. CDR3 length: 13 residues. Germline V CDR1 and CDR2: MGHDK, SYGVNS. Germline trimming cut 6 bases from V and 9 bases from J; bases unmatched to any gene: 5. The CDR3 sequence: CASSAQGGSPLHF. The CDR3 region has the DNA TGTGCCAGCAGCGCCCAGGGGGGTTCACCCCTCCACTTT. The whole variable domain, remainder taken from reference TRBV25-1 and TRBJ1-6, is EADIYQTPRYLVIGTGKKITLECSQTMGHDKMYWYQQDPGMELHLIHYSYGVNSTEKGDLSSESTVSRIRTEHFPLTLESARPSHTSQYLCASSAQGGSPLHFGNGTRLTVT.

This clone was found a few times. The chain has TRBV4-1 and TRBJ1-2; 10 bases fit TRBD1. CDR3 length: 15 amino acids. V gave up 4 bases and J gave up 7 bases; unmatched junction bases: 9. Germline loops: CDR1 MGHRA, CDR2 YSYEKL. This CDR3 is CASSRLDRDRGGYTF. DNA of the CDR3: TGCGCCAGCAGCCGCTTAGACCGGGACAGGGGTGGCTACACCTTC.

This clone was observed a single time. This CDR3 is CASTPGQGGIPFYGYTF. The CDR3 DNA sequence: TGCGCCAGCACCCCGGGACAGGGGGGTATCCCTTTCTATGGCTACACCTTC. The J gene is TRBJ1-2, the V gene TRBV5-1; the match to TRBD1 covers 11 bases. The CDR3 spans 17 residues. J lost 4 bases, V lost 6 bases, and 14 bases had no gene match. CDR1 is SGHRS and CDR2 is YFSETQ in the germline V gene. The complete variable domain, with remaining parts taken from reference TRBV5-1 and TRBJ1-2, reads KAGVTQTPRYLIKTRGQQVTLSCSPISGHRSVSWYQQTPGQGLQFLFEYFSETQRNKGNFPGRFSGRQFSNSRSEMNVSTLELGDSALYLCASTPGQGGIPFYGYTFGSGTRLTVV.

The chain joins TRBV19 to TRBJ1-1; D possibly corresponds to TRBD1 (5 bases). Germline-derived CDR1 and CDR2 are LNHDA and SQIVND (reference sequence). The ends were cut back, 2 bases at V and 0 bases at J, with 13 bases in the middle. This CDR3 spans 16 amino acids. CDR3 loop: CASSIREGTLNTEAFF. DNA for the CDR3: TGTGCCAGTAGTATAAGGGAGGGGACCCTGAACACTGAAGCTTTCTTT.

The gene calls are TRBV6-6 and TRBJ2-1; TRBD1 aligns across 8 bases. After removal of 6 bases from V and 5 bases from J, the junction contained 3 bases not matched to a gene. There are 13 residues in the CDR3. Per the germline V gene, CDR1 is MNHNY and CDR2 is SVGAGI (reference sequence). The CDR3 is CASRKTGDNEQFF. In DNA, the CDR3 is TGTGCCAGCAGAAAGACAGGGGACAATGAGCAGTTCTTC.

The chain has TRBV5-5 and TRBJ1-2; D not resolved. V lost 4 bases and J 7 bases, leaving 17 bases between the germline ends. Germline V CDR1 and CDR2: SGHKS, YYEKEE (reference sequence). CDR3 length: 14 residues. The CDR3 protein is CASSPEPARPGYTF. The DNA of the CDR3 is TGTGCCAGCAGCCCAGAGCCGGCCCGCCCTGGCTACACCTTC. Full variable domain (missing parts from reference TRBV5-5 and TRBJ1-2): DAGVTQSPTHLIKTRGQQVTLRCSPISGHKSVSWYQQVLGQGPQFIFQYYEKEERGRGNFPDRFSARQFPNYSSELNVNALLLGDSALYLCASSPEPARPGYTFGSGTRLTVV.

The rearrangement uses TRBV10-2 and TRBJ2-1; 9 nucleotides agree with TRBD2. The length of the CDR3 is 16 residues. CDR1 is WSHSY and CDR2 is SAAADI in the germline V gene. Unmatched junction bases numbered 11, after V lost 5 bases and J lost 6 bases. In DNA, the CDR3 is TGCGCCAGCAGTACGATTCCTAGCGGGAATGCCAATGAGCAGTTCTTC. Protein sequence: CASSTIPSGNANEQFF.

This rearrangement joins TRBV28 to TRBJ1-2; TRBD1 aligns across 9 bases. Germline assignment: CDR1 MDHEN and CDR2 SYDVKM. The CDR3 contains 15 residues. V was pared by 5 bases and J by 5 bases, with 9 bases of the junction left unmatched. CDR3 sequence reads: CASSPPTGGRYGYTF. The DNA for the CDR3 is TGTGCCAGCAGTCCACCGACAGGGGGAAGGTATGGCTACACCTTC.

This chain links TRBV6-1 with TRBJ1-2; no firm D call. The CDR3 length is 18 residues. V lost 0 bases to trimming and J lost 3 bases, with 20 bases between them. The V gene's germline CDR1 is MNHNS and CDR2 SASEGT. The CDR3, as DNA: TGTGCCAGCAGTGAAGCGCTTAAGAGACTCCAAGGAGACTATGGCTACACCTTC. Residues: CASSEALKRLQGDYGYTF.

The chain couples TRBV3-1 (or the pseudogene TRBV3-2) to TRBJ2-3; no definite D call. The length of the CDR3 is 14 residues. The germline gives CDR1 LGHDT, CDR2 YNNKEL (reference sequence). Trimming shortened V by 1 base and J by 1 base, and 6 bases separated the two germline ends. The CDR3 region is CASSQGAGTDTQYF. DNA of the CDR3: TGTGCCAGCAGCCAAGGGGCTGGCACAGATACGCAGTATTTT.

V is TRBV12-3 or TRBV12-4 and J is TRBJ2-5; possible D gene TRBD2, 6 bases. The CDR3 consists of 13 residues. V shed 6 bases and J shed 5 bases, with 13 bases lying between them. The CDR3 DNA sequence: TGTGCCAGCAGCCTGTCAGGAGGGGAGACCCAGTACTTC. Encoded protein: CASSLSGGETQYF.

This chain links TRBV5-6 with TRBJ1-2, with D possibly matching TRBD1 (5 bases). Germline V gives CDR1 SGHDT, CDR2 YYEEEE. V lost 1 base, J lost 0 bases, and 13 bases lay in between. The CDR3 totals 16 residues. CDR3 sequence (DNA): TGTGCCAGCAGCTTGAGTTGGTCAGGGACTAACTATGGCTACACCTTC. Translation gives CASSLSWSGTNYGYTF.

The rearrangement links TRBV4-2 to TRBJ2-7; D is ambiguous. Trimming pared 0 bases from V and 5 bases from J, leaving 14 bases between. The CDR3 totals 15 residues. Germline loops: CDR1 LGHNA, CDR2 YNFKEQ. The CDR3 sequence: CASSQDGGRLDEQYF. The CDR3 DNA follows: TGTGCCAGCAGCCAAGATGGTGGGCGTCTTGACGAGCAGTACTTC.

In this sample, this clone turned up a few times. This chain links TRBV19 with TRBJ1-2; 10 bases fit TRBD1. V lost 7 bases, J lost 7 bases, and 6 bases stayed unmatched. CDR1 and CDR2 (germline): LNHDA, SQIVND (reference sequence). This CDR3 is 13 amino acids long. CDR3 residues: CASTIGDRGGYTF. In DNA, the CDR3 is TGTGCCAGTACCATCGGGGACAGGGGTGGCTACACCTTC.

The rearrangement joins TRBV5-1 to TRBJ2-3, with unresolved D. V lost 1 base and J 0 bases, leaving 3 bases between the germline ends. Germline CDR1 SGHRS, CDR2 YFSETQ. The CDR3 consists of 13 residues. DNA for the CDR3: TGCGCCAGCAGCTTGCGTAGCACAGATACGCAGTATTTT. It codes for CASSLRSTDTQYF.

The chain couples TRBV12-3 or TRBV12-4 to TRBJ1-1; tentative D call: TRBD1 (6 bases). The CDR3 covers 13 residues. Deletions cut 2 bases from V and 11 bases from J, with 15 bases between. CDR3 loop: CASSLSARQEAFF. CDR3 in DNA: TGTGCCAGCAGTTTAAGTGCCCGACAGGAGGCTTTCTTT.

The chain employs TRBV5-6 and TRBJ1-6; possible D gene TRBD1, 5 bases. The germline V and J ends were trimmed by 7 bases and 12 bases, with 17 bases remaining between them. The CDR3 spans 13 residues. CDR1 and CDR2 (germline): SGHDT, YYEEEE. The CDR3 nucleotides are TGTGCCAGCCGCCGGGGGTTAATGGGACCCCTCCACTTT. This translates into CASRRGLMGPLHF.

This chain connects TRBV6-4 to TRBJ2-6; D is uncertain. Germline values: CDR1 MRHNA, CDR2 SNTAGT. The CDR3 is 15 residues long. V lost 6 bases and J 0 bases, leaving 9 bases between the germline ends. The CDR3 loop is CASSDLSSGANVLTF. CDR3 in DNA: TGTGCCAGCAGCGACCTTAGCTCTGGGGCCAACGTCCTGACTTTC.

The chain recombines TRBV21-1 with TRBJ1-4; no check of the table's D call, TRBD1, against the DNA was made. TRBV21-1 is designated a pseudogene. The CDR3 sequence is 16 residues long. This chain's CDR3 is CASSKQGNITNEKLFF. The CDR3 nucleotides read TGTGCCAGCAGCAAACAGGGAAACATAACTAATGAAAAACTGTTTTTT.

CDR3 amino acids: CASSPGVRETSYGYTF. CDR3 in DNA: TGTGCCAGCAGCCCCGGGGTCCGGGAAACCTCCTATGGCTACACCTTC. The genes are TRBV7-2 and TRBJ1-2; D gene ambiguous. The CDR3 sequence is 16 residues long. The germline V and J ends were trimmed by 5 bases and 4 bases, with 20 bases remaining between them. Germline V gene sequence: CDR1 SGHTA, CDR2 FQGNSA.